This entry lists 17 T cell receptor beta chains sequenced from one sample in a study of cytomegalovirus exposure and HLA in healthy donors. The primer mix had 60 Vbeta and 13 Jbeta primers. The assay was immunoSEQ multiplex PCR, and TCRdb's table has in-frame clones only and misses some. The profile covers 130,000 or so clones, with around 85% appearing a single time and under 7.5% taken by the ten largest. The sample taken for sequencing was PBMCs. Receptors were obtained from a woman aged 30 to 39 in good health and CMV-seropositive.

This chain joins TRBV28 and TRBJ2-7; D is undetermined. The CDR3 is made up of 12 amino acids. The germline V and J ends were trimmed by 3 bases and 4 bases, with 7 bases remaining between them. Germline-derived CDR1 and CDR2 are MDHEN and SYDVKM. The CDR3 loop reads CASSFGLYEQYF. The CDR3 coding sequence is TGTGCCAGCAGTTTTGGCTTGTACGAGCAGTACTTC.

The chain is built from TRBV15 and TRBJ2-7, with D perhaps TRBD2 (6 bases). This CDR3 has 12 residues. Trimming left V 5 bases short and J 5 bases short, with 10 bases between. Germline assignment: CDR1 LNHNV and CDR2 YYDKDF (reference sequence). CDR3 in DNA: TGTGCCACCAGCGTTCGGGGGAACGAGCAGTACTTC. Translated, it gives CATSVRGNEQYF.

The chain links TRBV2 to TRBJ2-5; D is uncertain. The CDR3 sequence is 11 residues long. The V and J ends lost 5 bases and 4 bases respectively, with 5 bases between them. The germline CDR1 and CDR2 sequences are SNHLY and FYNNEI. CDR3 protein: CASSSLETQYF. The CDR3 DNA is TGTGCCAGCAGTTCCTTAGAGACCCAGTACTTC.

The rearrangement joins TRBV4-1 to TRBJ2-1, with 10 nucleotides matching TRBD2. V gave up 4 bases and J gave up 8 bases; unmatched junction bases: 5. CDR1 is MGHRA and CDR2 is YSYEKL in the germline V gene. The length of the CDR3 is 14 residues. The CDR3 DNA reads TGCGCCAGCAGCCCCAGTAGCGGGAGGTATGAGCAGTTCTTC. This translates into CASSPSSGRYEQFF.

This sequence joins TRBV11-2 and TRBJ1-5, with a possible D match to TRBD1 (6 bases). The CDR3 has 15 amino acids. The germline V and J ends were trimmed by 5 bases and 4 bases, with 15 bases remaining between them. Germline assignment: CDR1 SGHAT and CDR2 FQNNGV. The CDR3 reads CASSHGGHPNQPQHF. The DNA of the CDR3 is TGTGCCAGCAGCCACGGGGGGCACCCTAATCAGCCCCAGCATTTT.

The gene calls are TRBV2 and TRBJ2-3, with D possibly TRBD1 on 6 matching bases. With 6 bases removed from V and 5 bases from J, the gap between germline ends came to 30 bases. Germline CDR1 reads SNHLY; CDR2 reads FYNNEI. CDR3 length: 19 residues. The CDR3 loop reads CASSLLRPGALRGGDTQYF. CDR3 nucleotides: TGTGCCAGCAGCTTGTTGAGGCCCGGCGCGCTTCGAGGGGGAGATACGCAGTATTTT.

The V gene is TRBV9, the J gene TRBJ2-1; possibly TRBD2 for D (5 bases). Germline V CDR1 and CDR2: SGDLS, YYNGEE. The CDR3 spans 14 residues. Trimming left V 3 bases short and J 7 bases short, with 14 bases between. The CDR3 nucleotides read TGTGCCAGCAGCGCAGCGGTCGGGTCAAATGAGCAGTTCTTC. Residues: CASSAAVGSNEQFF.

This sequence joins TRBV11-3 and TRBJ2-3; D may be TRBD1 (5 bases). This CDR3 contains 12 residues. Germline V CDR1 and CDR2: SGHNT, YENEEA. The V and J ends lost 5 bases and 3 bases respectively, with 6 bases between them. In DNA form, the CDR3 reads TGTGCCAGCAGCCCAGGGACAGATACGCAGTATTTT. Translating gives CASSPGTDTQYF. The entire variable domain, with the rest obtained from reference TRBV11-3 and TRBJ2-3, is as follows: EAGVVQSPRYKIIEKKQPVAFWCNPISGHNTLYWYLQNLGQGPELLIRYENEEAVDDSQLPKDRFSAERLKGVDSTLKIQPAELGDSAVYLCASSPGTDTQYFGPGTRLTVL.

This rearrangement joins TRBV9 to TRBJ2-7; 7 bases line up with TRBD2. CDR1 SGDLS and CDR2 YYNGEE come from the germline V gene. This CDR3 is built from 15 residues. With V trimmed by 0 bases and J by 2 bases, 5 bases remained unmatched. CDR3: CASSVGSSGAYEQYF. CDR3 DNA: TGTGCCAGCAGCGTAGGTTCTAGCGGAGCCTACGAGCAGTACTTC.

This chain connects TRBV5-8 to TRBJ1-3, with TRBD1 identical over 8 bases. This CDR3 is built from 15 residues. The germline V gene encodes CDR1 SGHTS and CDR2 YDEGEE. V trimming: 4 bases; J trimming: 4 bases; junction bases outside the gene matches: 7. The CDR3 here is CASSRTGGDGNTIYF. In DNA form, the CDR3 reads TGTGCCAGCAGCCGTACAGGGGGAGACGGAAACACCATATATTTT.

This chain joins TRBV20-1 and TRBJ2-7, with D possibly TRBD1 on 6 matching bases. V was shortened by 6 bases and J by 6 bases, with 9 bases between the two germline ends. The CDR3 has 10 amino acids. Per the germline V gene, CDR1 is DFQATT and CDR2 is SNEGSKA (reference sequence). This CDR3 is CSANRVEQYF. CDR3 nucleotides: TGCAGTGCGAACAGGGTCGAGCAGTACTTC.

Note on this clone: At one end the junction does not follow the germline gene, possibly because of a read error. This chain uses TRBV7-9 with TRBJ2-4; 9 nucleotides agree with TRBD1. CDR1 is SEHNR and CDR2 is FQNEAQ in the germline V gene (reference sequence). This CDR3 has 14 amino acids. The CDR3 bases are TGTTCCAGCGGAACAGGGGGCGGACAAAACATTCAGTACTTC. It specifies CSSGTGGGQNIQYF. The full variable domain, in which reference TRBV7-9 and TRBJ2-4 provide the parts outside the CDR3, is DTGVSQNPRHKITKRGQNVTFRCDPISEHNRLYWYRQTLGQGPEFLTYFQNEAQLEKSRLLSDRFSAERPKGSFSTLEIQRTEQGDSAMYLCSSGTGGGQNIQYFGAGTRLSVL.

This clone has a handful of counts. The rearrangement uses TRBV10-3 and TRBJ1-4; 7 nucleotides line up with TRBD1. In germline, CDR1 is ENHRY, CDR2 SYGVKD. This CDR3 is 14 amino acids long. Trimming took 6 bases from V and 3 from J; bases not matched to a gene: 4. The CDR3 coding sequence is TGTGCCATCAGAGCCGGGACAGCTAATGAAAAACTGTTTTTT. Translating gives CAIRAGTANEKLFF.

In its sample, this clone was seen a few times. CDR3 loop: CASSPGTSGSRGYTF. CDR3 nucleotides: TGTGCCAGCAGCCCCGGGACATCCGGGTCTCGAGGCTACACCTTC. The chain combines TRBV28 with TRBJ1-2, with D perhaps TRBD1 (6 bases). The germline V gene encodes CDR1 MDHEN and CDR2 SYDVKM. Between the trimmed V and J ends, which lost 6 bases and 8 bases, there was a span of 22 bases. The CDR3 has 15 residues.

The chain has TRBV5-1 and TRBJ1-2, with D maybe TRBD1 (5 bases). The ends were cut back, 6 bases at V and 2 bases at J, with 14 bases in the middle. This CDR3 spans 14 amino acids. Germline loops: CDR1 SGHRS, CDR2 YFSETQ. CDR3 loop: CASTLGGVNYGYTF. CDR3 DNA sequence: TGCGCCAGCACCCTCGGGGGAGTAAACTATGGCTACACCTTC.

CDR3 loop: CASVGGNYGYTF. In DNA, the CDR3 is TGTGCCAGCGTGGGAGGCAACTATGGCTACACCTTC. The chain recombines TRBV6-5 with TRBJ1-2; no reliable D call. Germline V gene sequence: CDR1 MNHEY, CDR2 SVGAGI. The germline V and J ends were trimmed by 8 bases and 2 bases, with 9 bases remaining between them. The CDR3 runs to 12 residues.

The chain links TRBV7-3 to TRBJ2-5; 8 bases fit TRBD2. Germline V lookup: CDR1 SGHTA, CDR2 FQGTGA. This CDR3 has 14 residues. V was clipped by 5 bases and J by 7 bases; unmatched bases: 9. The chain's CDR3 is CASSPGGGGRTQYF. In DNA form, the CDR3 reads TGTGCCAGCAGCCCCGGAGGCGGGGGGAGGACCCAGTACTTC.